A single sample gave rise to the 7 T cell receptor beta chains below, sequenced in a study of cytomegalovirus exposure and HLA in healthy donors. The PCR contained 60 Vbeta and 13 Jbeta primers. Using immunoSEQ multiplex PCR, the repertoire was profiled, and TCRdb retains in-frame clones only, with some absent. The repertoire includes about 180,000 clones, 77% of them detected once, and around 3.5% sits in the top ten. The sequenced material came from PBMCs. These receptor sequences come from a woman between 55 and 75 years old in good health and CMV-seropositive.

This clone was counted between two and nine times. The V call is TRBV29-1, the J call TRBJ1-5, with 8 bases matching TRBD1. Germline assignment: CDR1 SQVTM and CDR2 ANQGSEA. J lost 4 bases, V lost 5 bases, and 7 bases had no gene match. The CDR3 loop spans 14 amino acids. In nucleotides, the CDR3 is TGCAGCGTTAGAGACAGGGGAAGGAATCAGCCCCAGCATTTT. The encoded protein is CSVRDRGRNQPQHF.

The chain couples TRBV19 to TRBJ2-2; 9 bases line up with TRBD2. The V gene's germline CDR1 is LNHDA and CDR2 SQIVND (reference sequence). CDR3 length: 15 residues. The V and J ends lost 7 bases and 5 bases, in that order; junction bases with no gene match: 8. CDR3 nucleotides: TGTGCCAGTACTAAGCGGGAGGCCGGTACCGGGGAGCTGTTTTTT. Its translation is CASTKREAGTGELFF. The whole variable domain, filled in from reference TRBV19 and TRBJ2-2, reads DGGITQSPKYLFRKEGQNVTLSCEQNLNHDAMYWYRQDPGQGLRLIYYSQIVNDFQKGDIAEGYSVSREKKESFPLTVTSAQKNPTAFYLCASTKREAGTGELFFGEGSRLTVL.

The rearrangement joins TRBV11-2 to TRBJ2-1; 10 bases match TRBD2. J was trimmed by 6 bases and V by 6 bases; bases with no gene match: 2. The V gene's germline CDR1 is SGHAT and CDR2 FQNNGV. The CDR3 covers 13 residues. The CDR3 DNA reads TGTGCCAGCAGGCGGACTAGCGGCAATGAGCAGTTCTTC. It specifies CASRRTSGNEQFF. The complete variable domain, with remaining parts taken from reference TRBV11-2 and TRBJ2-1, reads EAGVAQSPRYKIIEKRQSVAFWCNPISGHATLYWYQQILGQGPKLLIQFQNNGVVDDSQLPKDRFSAERLKGVDSTLKIQPAKLEDSAVYLCASRRTSGNEQFFGPGTRLTVL.

In nucleotides, the CDR3 is TGTGCCAGCAGTGAAGGGAGGGTACTGGGCCGGGAAAAACTGTTTTTT. Protein product: CASSEGRVLGREKLFF. V is TRBV6-1 and J is TRBJ1-4; D is uncertain. Germline values: CDR1 MNHNS, CDR2 SASEGT. The CDR3 runs to 16 residues. Trimming took off 1 base at V and 8 bases at J, with 17 bases between the two ends.

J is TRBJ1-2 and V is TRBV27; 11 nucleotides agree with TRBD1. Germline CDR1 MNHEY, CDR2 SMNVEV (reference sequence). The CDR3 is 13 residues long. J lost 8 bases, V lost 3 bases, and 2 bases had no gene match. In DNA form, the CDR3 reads TGTGCCAGCAGTTTGGACAGGGGGCTAGGCTACACCTTC. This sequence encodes CASSLDRGLGYTF.

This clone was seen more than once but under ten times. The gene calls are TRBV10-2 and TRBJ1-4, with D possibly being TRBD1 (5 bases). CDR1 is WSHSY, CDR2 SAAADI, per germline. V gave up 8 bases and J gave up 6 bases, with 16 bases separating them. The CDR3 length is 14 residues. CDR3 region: CASSGGLAYEKLFF. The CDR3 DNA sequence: TGCGCCAGCTCTGGGGGACTGGCCTATGAAAAACTGTTTTTT.

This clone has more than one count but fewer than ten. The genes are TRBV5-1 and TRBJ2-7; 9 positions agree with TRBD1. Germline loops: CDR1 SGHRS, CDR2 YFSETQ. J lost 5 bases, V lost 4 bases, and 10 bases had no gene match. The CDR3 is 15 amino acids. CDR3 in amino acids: CASSSWTGVIDEQYF. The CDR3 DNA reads TGCGCCAGCAGCAGCTGGACAGGGGTAATCGACGAGCAGTACTTC.